This TCR beta chain was observed in a study of vaccination effects on CD4 cells after COVID-19 (dated by TCRdb to 2022 to 2024). The study in broad terms: Across the study, the median time from the second dose to post-vaccine sampling was 72 days (range 14 to 241). In both COVID-19 convalescent patients and infection-naive vaccine recipients, the study compared SARS-CoV-2 spike-specific CD4+ TCR repertoires from before mRNA vaccination with those from after it. The full study included ten to eleven COVID-19 convalescent patients and several SARS-CoV-2-naive healthy vaccine recipients. Cultures from other donors in the study were sequenced using the Oncomine TCR Beta short-read assay on an Illumina iSeq 100. Paper-wide results and their limitations: In healthy vaccine recipients, vaccine-induced clones were almost all SARS-CoV-2 mono-reactive, with only 1 of 255 cross-reactive with common cold coronaviruses. At late post-vaccination timepoints, both infection-induced and vaccine-induced clones showed marked clonal contraction, consistent with waning T cell responses. The study was limited by a small number of convalescent patients, and early post-infection timepoints were lacking.

To identify antigen-specific CD4+ T cell clonotypes by their expansion, the ViraFEST assay first stimulated PBMC with viral peptide pools and then applied TCR sequencing. After 10 days of culture, CD4+ T cells were isolated with the EasySep CD4+ T cell isolation kit. Participants received two doses of either the BNT162b2 or the mRNA-1273 mRNA SARS-CoV-2 vaccine. Negative nucleocapsid antibody results before and after vaccination confirmed that the healthy vaccine recipients had no prior SARS-CoV-2 infection. Approximately 2 million PBMC per well were cultured with around 10 ug/ml peptides in IMDM containing 5% human AB serum, approximately 10 IU/ml IL-2 and gentamicin. On days 3 and 7, half of the culture medium was replaced with fresh IL-2-containing medium. Unless noted otherwise, every peptide stimulation condition was cultured in triplicate wells. Using Ficoll-Paque Plus gradient centrifugation, PBMC were separated from whole blood and then either used fresh or cryopreserved at -140C. The overlapping peptide pools covered the spike proteins of SARS-CoV-2 and of the common cold coronaviruses HCoV-NL63, HCoV-OC43 and HCoV-229E. Genomic DNA was extracted from cultured CD4+ T cells with the QIAamp micro DNA kit.

This clone was detected only a few times. Its antigen is not yet known. No clone much larger than this one lies a single base away; base qualities are absent. The method was the immunoSEQ multiplex PCR assay. TCR beta CDR3 sequencing was performed on DNA from the cultured, isolated CD4+ T cells. The study's processing was this. The analysis removed non-productive TCR sequences, trimmed reads to the CDR3 region, and retained only CDR3s that were 7 or more amino acids long. Antigen-specific clonotypes were identified with the MANAFEST web app by comparing expansion in peptide wells against reference cultures. For clones to be considered positive, expansion at FDR<0.05 versus reference and all other wells, an odds ratio above 5, and a frequency above 0.1% in two replicate wells were required. Clonotypes significantly expanded in SARS-CoV-2 spike wells and in at least one common cold coronavirus spike condition were defined as cross-reactive. CDR3 similarity was assessed by Levenshtein distance using the stringdist R package, and unrooted trees were constructed with ape in R 3.6.1. TCRdb limited this immuneACCESS table to in-frame rearrangements with V and J called. A share of clones is missing; checked studies link under half to unresolved V genes, and the rest is unexplained. The V and J calls and clone size were taken over from that table, and D and trimming were inferred from the DNA. The sample table records approximately 65,000 clones; just under 75% of these occur just once. The ten largest make up about 1.6% of the sample.

CDR1 and CDR2, per the germline V gene, are SGHTA and FQGNSA. The CDR3 sequence holds 14 residues, the cysteine and phenylalanine included. Kept here is only the CDR3 DNA, which spans 42 bases and is read in frame from base 1. V loses 2 bases of germline sequence and J loses 4 bases, and the interval between the two ends is 11 bases. The source was CD4+ T cells from PBMCs cultured with HCoV-229E spike peptides, collected after COVID-19 vaccination. The label giving this sample's cell subset or site can be read as: HCoV-229E spike overlapping peptide pool stimulation. The receptor was derived from a human donor who received a COVID-19 vaccine. The V and J segments used are TRBV7-2 and TRBJ1-2; the D gene identity is not certain. The CDR3 reads CASSLRSSLYGYTF. The base sequence is TGTGCCAGCAGCTTACGGTCTTCTCTCTATGGCTACACCTTC.